This TCR beta chain was captured in a study of a mutant IDH1 vaccine in newly diagnosed glioma. For the study at large: Previous treatment comprised radiotherapy, temozolomide, or both, mostly both. Study-level points and caveats: Vaccine-induced responses were seen in approximately 92% of patients, spanning several MHC alleles.

Time point defined: baseline, week 1 (first vaccination visit). Documented treatment: pre-vaccination baseline after standard-of-care therapy. To note about this clone: No antigen is known for it.

This CDR3 comprises 11 residues. Trimming cost V 7 bases and J 7 bases, with 10 bases left between them. Per the germline V gene, CDR1 is SNHLY and CDR2 is FYNNEI. Assay used: immunoSEQ multiplex PCR; TCRdb lists only in-frame clones, some missing. Among about 92,000 clones, just under 80% were seen once, and the ten largest hold roughly 7%. The receptor's source is a man aged 35 to 55 with glioma. The rearrangement links TRBV2 to TRBJ1-2; D uncertain. The sample in question was PBMCs, obtained from a glioma patient treated with radiotherapy, temozolomide or both. CDR3 residues: CASMGGIGYTF. The CDR3 DNA follows: TGTGCCAGCATGGGAGGGATTGGCTACACCTTC.